The rows below give T cell receptor beta chains drawn from one sample of a study of Graves' ophthalmopathy and Graves' hyperthyroidism. MiXCR, applied by TCRdb to the multiplex PCR reads, yields one record per CDR3 protein. The sample has roughly 500,000 distinct CDR3 sequences; approximately 15% are singletons. Sample: blood. These receptors originate from a woman in her twenties or thirties with Graves' ophthalmopathy. Each CDR3 is given with its conserved first and last residue. A D gene is named only where the DNA matches it firmly. Size is stated for part of the rows, as once, few or many counts, or as a class when the clone is expanded.

V	J	size	D	DNA	CDR3
TRBV7-2	TRBJ2-5	few	.	TGTGCCAGCAGCTTAGGGTCCTTTGGGGAGACCCAGTACTTC	CASSLGSFGETQYF
TRBV27	TRBJ1-1	many	.	TGTGCCAGCAGTTTAACCTACGGGAAAAAAGGGTACACTGAAGCTTTCTTT	CASSLTYGKKGYTEAFF
TRBV28	TRBJ2-7	many	TRBD1	TGTGCCAGCAGTTTACCCCAGGGGGCTACCTCCTACGAGCAGTACTTC	CASSLPQGATSYEQYF
TRBV6-1	TRBJ1-2	many	.	TGTGCCAGCTCCATCGCCGTGGCAGCTAACTATGGCTACACCTTC	CASSIAVAANYGYTF
TRBV2	TRBJ1-2	many	.	TGTGCCAGTCTTATTCTACGGACAGCCCTTTACACCTTC	CASLILRTALYTF
TRBV11-1	TRBJ1-1	.	.	TGTGCCAGCAGCTCTACCGGAGGCTCGAGGACTGAAGCTTTCTTT	CASSSTGGSRTEAFF
TRBV28	TRBJ2-7	many	.	TGTGCCAGCATTTCTGGGGGACGGTCCTACGAGCAGTACTTC	CASISGGRSYEQYF
TRBV20-1	TRBJ2-7	many	.	TGCAGTGCTAGAGATGTCACAGGGCCCTACGAGCAGTACTTC	CSARDVTGPYEQYF
TRBV12-3/TRBV12-4	TRBJ1-2	.	TRBD1	TGTGCCAGCAGTTTAAACGTACCCCCGGGACAGGGGGATCCCTCGTATAATTATGGCTACACCTTC	CASSLNVPPGQGDPSYNYGYTF
TRBV27	TRBJ1-5	few	.	TGTGCCAGCAGTTTAATCAGGGGCGAGGGACAGCCCCAGCATTTT	CASSLIRGEGQPQHF
TRBV11-2	TRBJ2-6	.	.	TGTGCCAGCAGCCAGAGCGGCAGGCGTGGGGCCAACGTCCTGACTTTC	CASSQSGRRGANVLTF
TRBV5-1	TRBJ1-1	.	.	TGCGCCAGCAGCTTGGTACGGGGTAAAACTGAAGCTTTCTTT	CASSLVRGKTEAFF
TRBV7-9	TRBJ1-1	few	.	TGTGCCAGCAACTCGGATACGAACACTGAAGCTTTCTTT	CASNSDTNTEAFF
TRBV19	TRBJ1-1	many	.	TGTGCCAGTAGTGTCAAATTGGACGGACCGCGGACTTTCTTT	CASSVKLDGPRTFF
TRBV20-1	TRBJ1-6	many	TRBD1	TGCAGTGCTAGAGATCCCTGGACAGGAAACTCACCCCTCCACTTT	CSARDPWTGNSPLHF
TRBV6-1	TRBJ2-5	many	.	TGTGCCAGCAACAAGCGGCCCCGGGAGACCCAGTACTTC	CASNKRPRETQYF
TRBV11-1	TRBJ1-1	many	.	TGTGCCAGCAGCTTAGGGAGGGAAACTGAAGCTTTCTTT	CASSLGRETEAFF
TRBV7-9	TRBJ2-7	many	TRBD1	TGTGCCAGCAGCCCTCAGGGGGTTTTCTACGAGCAGTACTTC	CASSPQGVFYEQYF
TRBV19	TRBJ2-2	many	.	TGTGCCAGTAGTCCCGAGGAGGTCGGGGAGCTGTTTTTT	CASSPEEVGELFF
TRBV29-1	TRBJ2-2	.	TRBD2	TGCAGCGTTGTATTTGGGGTAGCGGGAGATACCGGGGAGCTGTTTTTT	CSVVFGVAGDTGELFF
TRBV6-5	TRBJ2-2	many	TRBD1	TGTGCCAGCAGTTACAGTCTCCGGACAGGAAACACCGGGGAGCTGTTTTTT	CASSYSLRTGNTGELFF